This T cell receptor beta chain stems from a study of T cells in Graves' hyperthyroidism and ophthalmopathy. Amplification targeted TCR beta CDR3 regions from RNA transcripts. When the TCR CDR3 underwent first-round RT-PCR, the HTBI primer set was used. Via MiXCR, TCRdb re-called the multiplex PCR reads, giving one row per CDR3 protein. The profile shows roughly 300,000 distinct CDR3 sequences, 20% to 25% of them singletons. Study findings and constraints: By a 13 V-J model, ophthalmopathy was set apart from stable hyperthyroidism.

This clonotype has ten or more counts. Its antigen remains unknown. Exclusion of a patient resulted from uncontrolled infection, other autoimmune disease, pregnancy or lactation. The CDR3 extends over 13 amino acids. The germline V and J ends were trimmed by 0 bases and 6 bases, with 9 bases remaining between them. The germline V gene has CDR1 SGHTA and CDR2 FQGTGA. This sequence joins TRBV7-3 and TRBJ2-7, with D tentatively TRBD1 or TRBD2 (5 bases each). This TCR was recovered from a man aged 35 to 55 with Graves' hyperthyroidism that later progressed to Graves' ophthalmopathy. The material sequenced was blood. DNA of the CDR3: TGTGCCAGCAGCTTAACGAGGGGCGCCGAGCAGTACTTC. Translated: CASSLTRGAEQYF.